This TCR beta chain was observed in a study of T cell repertoires in cytomegalovirus infection. This clonotype has only a few counts. Its antigen is currently unknown. TCRdb re-called the reads with MiXCR, one entry per CDR3 protein. The sample lists hundreds of thousands of distinct CDR3 sequences; around a third were seen once. Germline V gene sequence: CDR1 MNHNS, CDR2 SASEGT. CDR3 length: 16 residues. The ends lost 5 bases at V and 3 bases at J; junction bases unmatched: 11. Study outcomes and limitations: The ex vivo response was dominated by HLA-C-restricted CMV-specific TCR beta clonotypes.

Specimen: cultured CD8+ T cells from PBMCs, collected from culture after CMV antigen stimulation. This rearrangement joins TRBV6-1 to TRBJ1-2; 8 bases line up with TRBD1. This TCR came from a human donor in good health (CMV status not recorded). Some clones in this sample may be carry-over from other donors' samples. The CDR3 DNA reads as TGTGCCAGCAGTTTTCGCAGGGGGCGACTCGACTATGGCTACACCTTC. Translating it yields CASSFRRGRLDYGYTF.